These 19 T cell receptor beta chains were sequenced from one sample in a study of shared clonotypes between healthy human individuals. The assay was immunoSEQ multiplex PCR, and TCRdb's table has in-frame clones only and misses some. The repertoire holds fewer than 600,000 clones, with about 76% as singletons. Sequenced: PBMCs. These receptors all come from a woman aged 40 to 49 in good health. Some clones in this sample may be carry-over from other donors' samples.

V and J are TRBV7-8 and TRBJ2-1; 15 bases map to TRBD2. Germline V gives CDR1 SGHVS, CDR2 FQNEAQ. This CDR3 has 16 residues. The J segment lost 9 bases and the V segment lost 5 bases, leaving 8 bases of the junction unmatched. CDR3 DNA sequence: TGTGCCAGCAGCCGCGGACTAGCGGGAGGGCCTGGTGAGCAGTTCTTC. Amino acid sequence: CASSRGLAGGPGEQFF. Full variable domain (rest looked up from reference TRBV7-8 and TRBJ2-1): GAGVSQSPRYKVAKRGQDVALRCDPISGHVSLFWYQQALGQGPEFLTYFQNEAQLDKSGLPSDRFFAERPEGSVSTLKIQRTQQEDSAVYLCASSRGLAGGPGEQFFGPGTRLTVL.

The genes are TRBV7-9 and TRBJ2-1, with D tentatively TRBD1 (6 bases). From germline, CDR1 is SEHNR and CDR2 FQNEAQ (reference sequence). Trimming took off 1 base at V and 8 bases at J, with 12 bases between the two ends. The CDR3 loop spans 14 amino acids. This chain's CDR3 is CASSLEQGVDEQFF. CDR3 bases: TGTGCCAGCAGCTTAGAACAGGGAGTGGATGAGCAGTTCTTC.

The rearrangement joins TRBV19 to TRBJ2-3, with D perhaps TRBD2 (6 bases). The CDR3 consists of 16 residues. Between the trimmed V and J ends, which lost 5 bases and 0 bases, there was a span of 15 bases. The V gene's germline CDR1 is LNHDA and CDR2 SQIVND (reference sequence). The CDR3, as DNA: TGTGCCAGTAGTCTCACTCCAGGGAGGAGCACAGATACGCAGTATTTT. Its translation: CASSLTPGRSTDTQYF.

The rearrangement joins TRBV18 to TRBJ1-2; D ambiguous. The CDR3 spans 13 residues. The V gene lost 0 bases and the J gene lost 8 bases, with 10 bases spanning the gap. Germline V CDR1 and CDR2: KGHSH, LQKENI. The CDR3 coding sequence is TGTGCCAGCTCACCACCGTCTATCGAGGGCTACACCTTC. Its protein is CASSPPSIEGYTF.

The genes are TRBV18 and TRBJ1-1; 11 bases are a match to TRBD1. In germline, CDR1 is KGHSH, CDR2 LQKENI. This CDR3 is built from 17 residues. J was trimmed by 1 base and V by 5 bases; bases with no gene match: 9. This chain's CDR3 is CASSTRDRGVENTEAFF. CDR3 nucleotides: TGTGCCAGCTCAACTCGGGACAGGGGGGTTGAGAACACTGAAGCTTTCTTT.

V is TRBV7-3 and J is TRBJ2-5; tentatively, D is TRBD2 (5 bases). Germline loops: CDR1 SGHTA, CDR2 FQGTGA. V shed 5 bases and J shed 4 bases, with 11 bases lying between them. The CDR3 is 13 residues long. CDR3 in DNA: TGTGCCAGCAGCCCTACTAGTCTAGAGACCCAGTACTTC. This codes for CASSPTSLETQYF.

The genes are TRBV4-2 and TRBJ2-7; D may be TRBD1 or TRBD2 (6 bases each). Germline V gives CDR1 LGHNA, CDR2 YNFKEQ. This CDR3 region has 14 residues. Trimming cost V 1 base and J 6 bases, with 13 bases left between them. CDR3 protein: CASSQGRGALEQYF. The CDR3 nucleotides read TGTGCCAGCAGCCAAGGGAGGGGGGCTCTCGAGCAGTACTTC.

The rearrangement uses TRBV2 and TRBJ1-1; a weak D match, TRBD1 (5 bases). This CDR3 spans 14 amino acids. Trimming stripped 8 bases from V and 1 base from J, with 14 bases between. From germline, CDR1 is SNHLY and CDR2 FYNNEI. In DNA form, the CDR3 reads TGTGCCAGCTCGGTGGGCAGGGAGAACACTGAAGCTTTCTTT. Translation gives CASSVGRENTEAFF.

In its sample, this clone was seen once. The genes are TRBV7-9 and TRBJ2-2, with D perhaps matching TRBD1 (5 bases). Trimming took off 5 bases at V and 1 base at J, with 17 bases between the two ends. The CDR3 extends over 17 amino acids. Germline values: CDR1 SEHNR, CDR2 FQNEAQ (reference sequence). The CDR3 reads CASSPPVGHQNTGELFF. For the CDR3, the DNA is TGTGCCAGCAGCCCCCCGGTCGGACACCAGAACACCGGGGAGCTGTTTTTT.

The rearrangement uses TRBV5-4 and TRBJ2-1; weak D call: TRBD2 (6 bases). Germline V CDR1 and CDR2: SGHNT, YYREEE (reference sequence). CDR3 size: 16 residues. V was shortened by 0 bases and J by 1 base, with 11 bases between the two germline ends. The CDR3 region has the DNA TGTGCCAGCAGCTTGGGTGGGACTCCATCCTACAATGAGCAGTTCTTC. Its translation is CASSLGGTPSYNEQFF.

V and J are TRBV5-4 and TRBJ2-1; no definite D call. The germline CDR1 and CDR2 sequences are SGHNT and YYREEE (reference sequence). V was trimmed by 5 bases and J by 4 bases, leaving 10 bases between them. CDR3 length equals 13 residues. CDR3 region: CASRPGTYNEQFF. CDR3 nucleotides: TGTGCCAGCAGACCCGGCACATACAATGAGCAGTTCTTC.

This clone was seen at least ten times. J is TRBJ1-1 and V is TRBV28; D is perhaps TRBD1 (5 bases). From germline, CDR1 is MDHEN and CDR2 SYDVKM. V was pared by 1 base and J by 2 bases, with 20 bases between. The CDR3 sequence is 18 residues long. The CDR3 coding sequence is TGTGCCAGCAGTTTATTCTTGGTGTGGGGCAGGCCAAACACTGAAGCTTTCTTT. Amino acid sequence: CASSLFLVWGRPNTEAFF.

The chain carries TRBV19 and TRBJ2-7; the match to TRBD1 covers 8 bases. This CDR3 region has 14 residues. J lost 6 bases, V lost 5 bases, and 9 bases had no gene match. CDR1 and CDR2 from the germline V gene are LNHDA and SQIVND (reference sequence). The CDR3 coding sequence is TGTGCCAGTAGTGCTTCGGACAGGGCCGGCGAGCAGTACTTC. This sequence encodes CASSASDRAGEQYF.

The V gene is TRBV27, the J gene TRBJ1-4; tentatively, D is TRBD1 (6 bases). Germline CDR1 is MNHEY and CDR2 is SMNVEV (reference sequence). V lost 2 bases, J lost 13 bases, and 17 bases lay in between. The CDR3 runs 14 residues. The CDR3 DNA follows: TGTGCCAGCAGTTTAACGCAGGGGTCGACTGGACTGTTTTTT. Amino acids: CASSLTQGSTGLFF.

This CDR3 reads CASSLGRTQGQFF. The CDR3 nucleotides are TGTGCCAGCAGCTTGGGCAGGACCCAAGGGCAGTTCTTC. The chain carries TRBV11-3 and TRBJ2-1; D gene uncertain. The CDR3 runs 13 residues. V lost 3 bases to trimming and J lost 12 bases, with 15 bases between them. The germline gives CDR1 SGHNT, CDR2 YENEEA.

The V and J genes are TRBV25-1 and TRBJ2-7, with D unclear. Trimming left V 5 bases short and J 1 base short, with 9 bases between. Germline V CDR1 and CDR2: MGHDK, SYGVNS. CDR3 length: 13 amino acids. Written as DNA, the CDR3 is TGTGCCAGCAGTTTCCCCGCATCCTACGAGCAGTACTTC. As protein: CASSFPASYEQYF.

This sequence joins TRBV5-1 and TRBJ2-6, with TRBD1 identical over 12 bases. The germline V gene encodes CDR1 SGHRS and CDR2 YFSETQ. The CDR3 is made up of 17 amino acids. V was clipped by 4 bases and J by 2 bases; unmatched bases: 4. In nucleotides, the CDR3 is TGCGCCAGCAGCACGGGACAGGGGGCAGCTGGGGCCAACGTCCTGACTTTC. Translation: CASSTGQGAAGANVLTF.

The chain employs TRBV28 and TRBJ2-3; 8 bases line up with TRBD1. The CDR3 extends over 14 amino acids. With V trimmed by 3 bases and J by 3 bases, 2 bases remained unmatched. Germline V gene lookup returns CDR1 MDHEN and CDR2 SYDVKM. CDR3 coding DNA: TGTGCCAGCAGTTTGGGACAGGAGACAGATACGCAGTATTTT. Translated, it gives CASSLGQETDTQYF.

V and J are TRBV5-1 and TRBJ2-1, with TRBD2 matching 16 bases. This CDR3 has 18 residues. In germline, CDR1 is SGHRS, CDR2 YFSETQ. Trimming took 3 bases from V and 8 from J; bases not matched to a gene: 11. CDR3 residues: CASSSLGTSGRASHEQFF. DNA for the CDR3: TGCGCCAGCAGCTCACTCGGGACTAGCGGGAGGGCCAGCCATGAGCAGTTCTTC.